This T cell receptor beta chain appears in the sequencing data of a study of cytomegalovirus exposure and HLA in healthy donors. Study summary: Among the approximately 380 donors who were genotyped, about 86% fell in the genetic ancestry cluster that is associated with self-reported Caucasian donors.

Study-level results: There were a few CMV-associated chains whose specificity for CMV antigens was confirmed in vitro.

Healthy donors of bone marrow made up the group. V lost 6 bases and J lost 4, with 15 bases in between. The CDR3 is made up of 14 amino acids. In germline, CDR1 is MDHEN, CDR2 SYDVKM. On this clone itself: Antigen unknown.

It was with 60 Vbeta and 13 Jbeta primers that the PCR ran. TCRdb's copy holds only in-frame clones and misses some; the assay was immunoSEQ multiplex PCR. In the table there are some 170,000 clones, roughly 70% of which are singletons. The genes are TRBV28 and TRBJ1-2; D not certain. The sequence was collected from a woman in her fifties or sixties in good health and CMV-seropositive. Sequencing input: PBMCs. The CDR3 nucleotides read TGTGCCAGCAGCCCTTTCTCGCGGCCCTATGGCTACACCTTC. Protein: CASSPFSRPYGYTF.